The clone carrying this T cell receptor (beta chain) was counted only a few times. Its antigen is currently unknown. The data belong to a study of post-analysis software for immune sequencing data. Study-wide background: There were relapsing-remitting, secondary progressive and progressive-relapsing multiple sclerosis among the disease courses included.

Points from the study as a whole: Roughly 5 TRBV segments (TRBV5-6, TRBV5-1 and TRBV20-1 among them) occurred more frequently in patients than in controls.

Incorporated into the TCR beta cDNA libraries were unique molecular identifiers, which served to reduce PCR and sequencing biases. A population of about 0.85 to 11 million T cells gave rise to 450,000 to 500,000 cDNA molecules. One entry per CDR3 protein, called by TCRdb with MiXCR from the PCR reads. The sample has some 890,000 distinct CDR3 sequences; about 53% are singletons. V gave up 0 bases and J gave up 7 bases, with 13 bases separating them. Germline CDR1 and CDR2: DFQATT and SNEGSKA (reference sequence). The CDR3 has 13 residues. The rearrangement links TRBV20-1 to TRBJ2-7; D remains unclear. Sequencing was done on a sample of blood. The clonotype was recovered from a girl between 5 and 17 years old with multiple sclerosis. CDR3 amino acids: CSARDPPGGEQYF. The CDR3 region has the DNA TGCAGTGCTAGAGATCCTCCGGGTGGGGAGCAGTACTTC.